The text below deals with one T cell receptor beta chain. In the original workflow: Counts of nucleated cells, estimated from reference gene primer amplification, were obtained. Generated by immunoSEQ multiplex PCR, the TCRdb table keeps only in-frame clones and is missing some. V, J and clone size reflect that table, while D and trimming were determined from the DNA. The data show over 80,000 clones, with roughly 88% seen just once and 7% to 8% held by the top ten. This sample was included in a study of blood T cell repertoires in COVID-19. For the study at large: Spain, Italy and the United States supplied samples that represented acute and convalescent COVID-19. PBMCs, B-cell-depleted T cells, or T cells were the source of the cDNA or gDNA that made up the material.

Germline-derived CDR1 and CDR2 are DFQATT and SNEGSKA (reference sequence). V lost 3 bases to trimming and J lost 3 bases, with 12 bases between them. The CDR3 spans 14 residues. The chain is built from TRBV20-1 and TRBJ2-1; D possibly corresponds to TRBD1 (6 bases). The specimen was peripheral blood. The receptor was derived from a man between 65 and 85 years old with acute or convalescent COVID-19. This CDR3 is CSASWGHNYNEQFF. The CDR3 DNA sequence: TGCAGTGCTAGTTGGGGACACAACTACAATGAGCAGTTCTTC.